The T cell receptor beta chain described here comes from a study of molecular identifiers for immune sequencing clone quantification. TCRdb analysed the PCR reads with MiXCR anew, one entry per CDR3 protein. The table records approximately 500,000 distinct CDR3 sequences, around 23% of them present only once. A note on this clonotype: No antigen is known for it.

Notes on the study in general: Barcodes shared by identical TCR molecules could lead to underestimated sizes of highly expanded clones. More than 99% of effector molecules, versus under 1% of naive-cell molecules, belonged to clones above 20 RNA copies.

Sequenced sample: naive CD8+ T cells from blood, with Jurkat cell RNA spiked in. Indicated subset: FACS-sorted CD8+CD4-CCR7+CD45RA+ naive T cells. The sequence was obtained from a human donor in good health. Some libraries in this study had Jurkat cell RNA spiked in.

CDR3 sequence reads: CASSPLSGDQHF. The CDR3 DNA reads as TGTGCCAGCAGCCCCCTTTCTGGGGACCAGCATTTT. This chain joins TRBV6-2 or TRBV6-3 and TRBJ1-5; D is unclear. Trimming removed 6 bases from V and 12 bases from J, with 15 bases in between. The CDR3 extends over 12 amino acids. Germline assignment: CDR1 MNHEY and CDR2 SVGEGT.